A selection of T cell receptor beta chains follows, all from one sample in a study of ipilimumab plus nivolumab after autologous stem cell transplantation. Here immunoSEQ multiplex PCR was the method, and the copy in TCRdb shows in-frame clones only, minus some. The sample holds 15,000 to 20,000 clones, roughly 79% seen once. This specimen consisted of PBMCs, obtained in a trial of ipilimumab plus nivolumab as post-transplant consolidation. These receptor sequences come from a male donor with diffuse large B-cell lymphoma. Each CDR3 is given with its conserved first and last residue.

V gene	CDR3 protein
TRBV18	CASSPETSGGTQYF
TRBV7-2	CASSPWASGQETQYF
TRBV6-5	CASSYSLGTDTQYF
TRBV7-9	CASSSNEAFF
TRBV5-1	CASSSGLAGDNEQFF
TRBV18	CASSPGNEQFF
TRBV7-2	CASSPSGQGETQYF
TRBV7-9	CASSLGSGGPYNEQFF
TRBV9	CASSLPGGDTQYF
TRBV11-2	CASSITQGQGEAFF
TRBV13	CASSLSGQGEETQYF
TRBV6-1	CASRGLGGVLETQYF
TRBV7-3	CASSSQPGQGGYEQYF
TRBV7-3	CASSLGGGEREAFF
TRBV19	CASSTRGLAGGQETQYF
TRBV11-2	CASSLASSYEQYF
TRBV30	CACSQGAGEKLFF